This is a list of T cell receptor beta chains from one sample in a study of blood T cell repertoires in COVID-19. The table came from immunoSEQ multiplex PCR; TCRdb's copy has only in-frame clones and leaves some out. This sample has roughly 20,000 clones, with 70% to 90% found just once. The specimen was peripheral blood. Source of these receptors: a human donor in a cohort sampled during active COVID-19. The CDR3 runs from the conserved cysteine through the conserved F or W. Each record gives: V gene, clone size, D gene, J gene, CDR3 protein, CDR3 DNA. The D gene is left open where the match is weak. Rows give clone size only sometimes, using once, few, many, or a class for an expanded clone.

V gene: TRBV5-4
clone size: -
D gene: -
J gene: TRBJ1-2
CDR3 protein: CASSFPGGAYGYTF
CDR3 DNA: TGTGCCAGCAGCTTTCCCGGCGGGGCTTATGGCTACACCTTC

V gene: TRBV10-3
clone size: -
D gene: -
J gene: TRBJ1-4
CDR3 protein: CAIREYSNEKLFF
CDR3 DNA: TGTGCCATCAGGGAGTACTCTAATGAAAAACTGTTTTTT

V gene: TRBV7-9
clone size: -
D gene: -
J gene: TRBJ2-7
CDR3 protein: CASSLWGRGASYEQYF
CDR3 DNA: TGTGCCAGCAGCTTATGGGGCAGGGGCGCATCCTACGAGCAGTACTTC

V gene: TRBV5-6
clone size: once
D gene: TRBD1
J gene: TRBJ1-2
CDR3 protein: CASSSTGQGSYGYTF
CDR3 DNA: TGTGCCAGCAGCTCGACAGGGCAAGGGAGCTATGGCTACACCTTC

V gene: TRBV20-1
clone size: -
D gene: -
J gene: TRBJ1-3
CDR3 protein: CSASEGGGSGNTIYF
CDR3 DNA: TGCAGTGCTAGTGAGGGAGGGGGCTCTGGAAACACCATATATTTT

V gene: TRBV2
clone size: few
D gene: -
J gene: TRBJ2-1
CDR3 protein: CASSGQASYNEQFF
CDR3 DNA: TGTGCCAGCAGTGGACAGGCCTCCTACAATGAGCAGTTCTTC

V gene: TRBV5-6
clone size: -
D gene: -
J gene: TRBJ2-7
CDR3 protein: CASSPSDSPGGSYEQYF
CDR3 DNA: TGTGCCAGCAGCCCGAGTGACAGTCCAGGCGGCTCCTACGAGCAGTACTTC

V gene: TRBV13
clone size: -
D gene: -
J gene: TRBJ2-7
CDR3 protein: CASSLRRLVRGEQYF
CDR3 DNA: TGTGCCAGCAGCTTAAGACGGCTAGTTCGGGGGGAGCAGTACTTC

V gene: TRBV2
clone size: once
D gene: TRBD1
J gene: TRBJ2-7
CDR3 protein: CASRSPGQDEQYF
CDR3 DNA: TGTGCCAGCAGGTCTCCGGGACAGGACGAGCAGTACTTC

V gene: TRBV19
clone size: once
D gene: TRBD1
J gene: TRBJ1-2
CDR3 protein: CASSSRGRLYGYTF
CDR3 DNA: TGTGCCAGTAGTAGCAGGGGGCGCCTCTATGGCTACACCTTC

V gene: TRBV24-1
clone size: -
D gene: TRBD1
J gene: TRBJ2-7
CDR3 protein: CATSAPGQGDSYEQYF
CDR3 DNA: TGTGCCACCAGTGCGCCGGGACAGGGGGACTCCTACGAGCAGTACTTC

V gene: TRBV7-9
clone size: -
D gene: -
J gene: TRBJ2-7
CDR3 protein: CASSSTSSYEQYF
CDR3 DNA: TGTGCCAGCAGCAGCACGAGCTCCTACGAGCAGTACTTC

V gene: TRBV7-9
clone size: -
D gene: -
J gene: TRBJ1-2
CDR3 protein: CASSLSANYGYTF
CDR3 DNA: TGTGCCAGCAGCTTATCAGCTAACTATGGCTACACCTTC

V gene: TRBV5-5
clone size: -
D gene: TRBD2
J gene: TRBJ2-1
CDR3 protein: CASSKTQPGLAVNNEQFF
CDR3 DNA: TGTGCCAGCAGCAAGACCCAGCCGGGACTAGCGGTGAACAATGAGCAGTTCTTC

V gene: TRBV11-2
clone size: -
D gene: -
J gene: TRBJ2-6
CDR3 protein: CASRRTGSGANVLTF
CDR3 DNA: TGTGCCAGCAGACGTACAGGGTCTGGGGCCAACGTCCTGACTTTC

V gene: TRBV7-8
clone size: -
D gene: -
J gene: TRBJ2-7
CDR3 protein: CASSPQGKSSYEQYF
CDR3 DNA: TGTGCCAGCAGCCCCCAGGGGAAAAGCTCCTACGAGCAGTACTTC

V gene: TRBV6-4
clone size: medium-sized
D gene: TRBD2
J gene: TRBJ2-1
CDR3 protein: CASSVTSGANNEQFF
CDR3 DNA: TGTGCCAGCAGTGTAACTAGCGGGGCTAACAATGAGCAGTTCTTC

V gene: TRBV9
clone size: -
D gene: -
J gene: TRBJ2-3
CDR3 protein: CASSASGTSTDTQYF
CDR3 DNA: TGTGCCAGCAGCGCCTCCGGGACAAGCACAGATACGCAGTATTTT

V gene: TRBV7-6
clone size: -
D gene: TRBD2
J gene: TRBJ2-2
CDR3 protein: CASSPASAGGPGGELFF
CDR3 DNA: TGTGCCAGCAGCCCGGCGTCGGCGGGAGGGCCAGGCGGGGAGCTGTTTTTT

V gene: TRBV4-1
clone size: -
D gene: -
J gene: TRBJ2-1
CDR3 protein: CASSQGERFRSYNEQFF
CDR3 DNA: TGCGCCAGCAGCCAAGGGGAGCGCTTCCGCTCCTACAATGAGCAGTTCTTC

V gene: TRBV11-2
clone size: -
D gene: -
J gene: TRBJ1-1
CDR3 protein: CASSSRGWGRGTEAFF
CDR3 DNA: TGTGCCAGCAGTTCTAGGGGGTGGGGGCGCGGAACTGAAGCTTTCTTT

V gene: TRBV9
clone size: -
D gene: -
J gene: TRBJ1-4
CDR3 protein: CASSVASAQGNEKLFF
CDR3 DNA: TGTGCCAGCAGCGTAGCTTCGGCACAGGGTAATGAAAAACTGTTTTTT

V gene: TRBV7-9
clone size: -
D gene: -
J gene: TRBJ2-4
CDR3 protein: CASSLESGVAKNIQYF
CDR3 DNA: TGTGCCAGCAGCTTAGAGTCAGGGGTTGCCAAAAACATTCAGTACTTC

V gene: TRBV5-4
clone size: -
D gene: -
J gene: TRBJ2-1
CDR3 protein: CASSSSGSYNEQFF
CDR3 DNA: TGTGCCAGCAGCTCCAGCGGATCCTACAATGAGCAGTTCTTC

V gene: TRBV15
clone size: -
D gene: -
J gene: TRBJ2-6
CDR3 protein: CATSGAGSGANVLTF
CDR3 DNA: TGTGCCACCAGCGGCGCAGGCTCTGGGGCCAACGTCCTGACTTTC

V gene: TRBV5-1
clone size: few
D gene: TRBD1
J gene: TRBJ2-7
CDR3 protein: CASSLGTGAYEQYF
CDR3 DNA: TGCGCCAGCAGCTTGGGGACAGGGGCTTACGAGCAGTACTTC

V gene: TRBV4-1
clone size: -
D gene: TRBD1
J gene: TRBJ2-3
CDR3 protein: CASSPSFRTGSTDTQYF
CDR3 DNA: TGCGCCAGCAGCCCTTCTTTCCGGACAGGTTCGACAGATACGCAGTATTTT

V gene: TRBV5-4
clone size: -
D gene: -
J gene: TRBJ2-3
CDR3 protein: CASSSWTDYTDTQYF
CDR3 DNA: TGTGCCAGCAGCTCCTGGACTGACTACACAGATACGCAGTATTTT

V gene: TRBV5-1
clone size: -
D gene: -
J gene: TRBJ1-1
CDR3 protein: CASSPARTNTEAFF
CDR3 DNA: TGCGCCAGCAGCCCAGCCCGGACTAACACTGAAGCTTTCTTT

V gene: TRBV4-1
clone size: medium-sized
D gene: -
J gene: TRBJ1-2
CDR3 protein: CASSQEERAVSGGYTF
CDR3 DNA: TGCGCCAGCAGCCAAGAGGAGAGGGCGGTCTCAGGAGGCTACACCTTC

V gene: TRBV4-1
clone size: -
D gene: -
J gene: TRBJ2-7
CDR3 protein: CASSQEWDITYEQYF
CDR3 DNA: TGCGCCAGCAGCCAAGAATGGGACATTACCTACGAGCAGTACTTC

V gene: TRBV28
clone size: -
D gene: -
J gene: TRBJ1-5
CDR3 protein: CASSLYALGQGGNQPQHF
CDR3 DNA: TGTGCCAGCAGTTTATATGCTTTGGGGCAGGGCGGCAATCAGCCCCAGCATTTT

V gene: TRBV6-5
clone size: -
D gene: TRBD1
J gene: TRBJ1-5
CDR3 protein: CASSAGTGGSQPQHF
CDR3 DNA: TGTGCCAGCAGCGCCGGGACAGGGGGTTCTCAGCCCCAGCATTTT

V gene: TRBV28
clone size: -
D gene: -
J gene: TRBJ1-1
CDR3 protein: CASRPLGGLGNTEAFF
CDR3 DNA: TGTGCCAGCAGACCCCTGGGAGGGTTAGGGAACACTGAAGCTTTCTTT

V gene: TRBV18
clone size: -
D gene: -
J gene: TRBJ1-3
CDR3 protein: CASSPQKNRGSGNTIYF
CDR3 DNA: TGTGCCAGCTCACCACAAAAGAACCGGGGCTCTGGAAACACCATATATTTT

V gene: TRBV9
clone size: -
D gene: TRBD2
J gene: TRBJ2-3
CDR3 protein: CASSVGPGTSLTDTQYF
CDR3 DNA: TGTGCCAGCAGCGTAGGGCCCGGGACTAGCCTCACAGATACGCAGTATTTT

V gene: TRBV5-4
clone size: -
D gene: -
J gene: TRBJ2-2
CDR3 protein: CASSLSVGGDGELFF
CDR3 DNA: TGTGCCAGCAGCTTGTCAGTTGGCGGGGACGGGGAGCTGTTTTTT

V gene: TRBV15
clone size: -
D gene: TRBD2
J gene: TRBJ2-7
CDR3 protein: CATSIGTSGGNEQYF
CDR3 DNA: TGTGCCACCAGCATCGGGACTAGCGGGGGAAACGAGCAGTACTTC

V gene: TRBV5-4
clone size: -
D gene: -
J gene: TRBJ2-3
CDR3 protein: CASSLAGGVSTDTQYF
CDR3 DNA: TGTGCCAGCAGCTTGGCTGGCGGGGTAAGCACAGATACGCAGTATTTT